The next 9 T cell receptor beta chains were all read from a single sample in a study of shared clonotypes between healthy human individuals. Profiled with immunoSEQ multiplex PCR; TCRdb holds only in-frame clones, not every one. The sample lists 2,500,000 or so clones; more than 90% were seen once. Sequencing used naive CD4+ T cells sorted from blood. Subset reported: CD45RA+ positively selected. These receptors all stem from a man aged 18 to 30 in good health.

The chain couples TRBV21-1 to TRBJ2-7; the table's D gene call, TRBD2, was not cross checked with the DNA. TRBV21-1 is classified as a pseudogene. The CDR3 extends over 13 amino acids. CDR3 DNA sequence: TGTGCCAGCAGCAAGCACTATGCCTACGAGCAGTACTTC. Translation gives CASSKHYAYEQYF.

DNA of the CDR3: TGTGCCAGCATTAATGACAGGGGCGGCACCGGGGAGCTGTTTTTT. It translates to CASINDRGGTGELFF. The chain links TRBV2 to TRBJ2-2, with 8 positions matching TRBD1. Trimming removed 7 bases from V and 4 bases from J; junction bases left unmatched: 8. The CDR3 is made up of 15 amino acids. Per the germline V gene, CDR1 is SNHLY and CDR2 is FYNNEI.

Turning to this clone: In the same sample, other DNA sequences code for this CDR3. V gene TRBV5-1 combines with J gene TRBJ1-5, with D maybe TRBD1 (6 bases). V dropped 4 bases and J dropped 2 bases, with 7 bases sitting between them. The germline gives CDR1 SGHRS, CDR2 YFSETQ. CDR3 length equals 13 residues. The CDR3: CASSAGGNQPQHF. Here the CDR3 DNA reads TGCGCCAGCAGCGCAGGGGGCAATCAGCCCCAGCATTTT.

The chain recombines TRBV19 with TRBJ1-2; D is ambiguous. The CDR3 has 15 amino acids. Germline CDR1 and CDR2: LNHDA and SQIVND (reference sequence). V was clipped by 6 bases and J by 4 bases, with 18 bases between them. This chain's CDR3 is CASSQPTGGGYGYTF. CDR3 bases: TGTGCCAGTAGCCAACCGACGGGTGGAGGCTATGGCTACACCTTC.

This chain links TRBV30 with TRBJ2-7; 10 nucleotides align to TRBD2. Germline V gene lookup returns CDR1 GTSNPN and CDR2 SVGIG (reference sequence). CDR3 size: 15 residues. V lost 4 bases to trimming and J lost 1 base; unmatched junction nucleotides: 7. DNA of the CDR3: TGTGCCTGGATGAGATTTAGCGGGGGGTCCTACGAGCAGTACTTC. It is translated as CAWMRFSGGSYEQYF.

The chain links TRBV7-2 to TRBJ2-7; TRBD1 matches 8 bases. The CDR3 has 14 residues. Germline lookup yields CDR1 SGHTA and CDR2 FQGNSA. Trimming at V came to 6 bases and at J to 4 bases, leaving 8 bases not matched to a gene. The CDR3 loop is CASSLRTGLYEQYF. The CDR3 DNA sequence: TGTGCCAGCAGTTTAAGGACAGGGTTGTACGAGCAGTACTTC. Combining the CDR3 with reference TRBV7-2 and TRBJ2-7 gives the whole variable domain GAGVSQSPSNKVTEKGKDVELRCDPISGHTALYWYRQSLGQGLEFLIYFQGNSAPDKSGLPSDRFSAERTGGSVSTLTIQRTQQEDSAVYLCASSLRTGLYEQYFGPGTRLTVT.

This clone was counted once. In the same sample, other DNA sequences code for this CDR3. The V call is TRBV6-1, the J call TRBJ2-5; TRBD1 matches 9 bases. The J segment lost 1 base and the V segment lost 6 bases, leaving 0 bases of the junction unmatched. CDR3 size: 13 residues. CDR1 and CDR2 from the germline V gene are MNHNS and SASEGT. CDR3: CASRGQGQETQYF. CDR3 nucleotide sequence: TGTGCCAGCAGGGGACAGGGCCAAGAGACCCAGTACTTC.

CDR3 nucleotide sequence: TGTGCCAGCAGATGGGGACAGGGTCAGCCCCAGCATTTT. Its protein product is CASRWGQGQPQHF. The chain employs TRBV6-5 and TRBJ1-5; 9 bases are shared with TRBD1. Germline V gene lookup returns CDR1 MNHEY and CDR2 SVGAGI. This CDR3 spans 13 amino acids. V trimming: 6 bases; J trimming: 6 bases; junction bases outside the gene matches: 3.

This clone was recorded once. The genes are TRBV5-1 and TRBJ2-2; D is uncertain. CDR1 SGHRS and CDR2 YFSETQ come from the germline V gene. This CDR3 region has 13 residues. Trimming took off 5 bases at V and 3 bases at J, with 8 bases between the two ends. CDR3 protein: CASRRVYTGELFF. The CDR3 bases are TGCGCCAGCAGAAGGGTCTACACCGGGGAGCTGTTTTTT.